This TCR beta chain came from a study of T cells in localized non-small cell lung cancer. This table comes from immunoSEQ multiplex PCR, and its TCRdb copy is limited to in-frame clones, with some not included. The table lists about 7,300 clones, 20% to 25% of them singletons, with 3.6% in the top ten. The sequence was obtained from a man between 40 and 69 years old with stage III squamous cell lung carcinoma. The sample here was lung tumor tissue, taken before any cancer treatment.

The CDR3 loop is CASSERLGETQYF. The CDR3 DNA follows: TGTGCCAGCTCAGAGAGACTAGGAGAGACCCAGTACTTC. The chain combines TRBV18 with TRBJ2-5; the D gene is possibly TRBD2 (6 bases). The CDR3 covers 13 residues. The germline V gene has CDR1 KGHSH and CDR2 LQKENI. Between the trimmed V and J ends, which lost 5 bases and 4 bases, there was a span of 11 bases.